This TCR beta chain was sequenced for a study of beta chain features in type 1 diabetes. A word on this clone: Its target is unknown.

The collection from each donor was one heparinised blood draw averaging about 116 mL. CD4+ cells of the naive, central memory, regulatory and stem cell-like memory types were sorted via CD45RO/CCR7/CD25/CD127/CD95/CD27. The J segment lost 6 bases and the V segment lost 7 bases, leaving 2 bases of the junction unmatched. The CDR3 has 11 residues. CDR1 and CDR2 (germline): SQVTM, ANQGSEA. Every bit of the isolated RNA underwent reverse transcription, so sequencing read expressed TCRB transcripts. Only in-frame clones appear in the TCRdb table, and some are missing; sequencing was by immunoSEQ multiplex PCR. The sample has over 40,000 clones; roughly 70% are singletons. Findings and limits, study-wide: Within each of all four CD4+ subsets, Type 1 diabetes patients had TCRB CDR3s that were moderately but significantly shorter.

The chain employs TRBV29-1 and TRBJ1-4, with 7 bases aligning to TRBD1. The sample consisted of Tregs from blood. This sequence originates from a young woman with type 1 diabetes. CDR3: CSAGTDEKLFF. DNA of the CDR3: TGCAGCGCTGGGACAGATGAAAAACTGTTTTTT.